These T cell receptor beta chains were read from a single sample in a study of early T cells in non-severe SARS-CoV-2 infection. From the 5' RACE reads, TCRdb called clonotypes with MiXCR, one entry per CDR3 protein. The table lists some 87,000 distinct CDR3 sequences, about 13% of them singletons, with more than 1.2% in the top ten. The specimen sequenced was whole blood. The receptor set was obtained from an adult who was a healthcare worker with PCR-confirmed SARS-CoV-2 infection or an uninfected control (not recorded which). CDR3s include the opening cysteine and the closing phenylalanine or tryptophan. D genes are given only for firm matches. Rows give clone size only sometimes, using once, few, many, or a class for an expanded clone.

j_call: TRBJ1-2
v_call: TRBV20-1
d_call: -
clone_size: few
cdr3_nt: TGCAGTGCTAGTGAACCGGGGGTGTACGGCTACACCTTC
cdr3_aa: CSASEPGVYGYTF

j_call: TRBJ2-7
v_call: TRBV20-1
d_call: -
clone_size: few
cdr3_nt: TGCAGTGCTGACTCGACAGGTTCCTACGAGCAGTACTTC
cdr3_aa: CSADSTGSYEQYF

j_call: TRBJ2-7
v_call: TRBV13
d_call: TRBD1
clone_size: many
cdr3_nt: TGTGCCAGCAGCTCTATCGACAGGGACAACGAGCAGTACTTC
cdr3_aa: CASSSIDRDNEQYF

j_call: TRBJ2-5
v_call: TRBV24-1
d_call: -
clone_size: many
cdr3_nt: TGTGCCACCAGTGATACGGTGCGGACGGAGACCCAGTACTTC
cdr3_aa: CATSDTVRTETQYF

j_call: TRBJ2-7
v_call: TRBV7-9
d_call: TRBD2
clone_size: -
cdr3_nt: TGTGCCAGCAGCTCTCAAGCCCCTAGCGGAACCTACGAGCAGTACTTC
cdr3_aa: CASSSQAPSGTYEQYF

j_call: TRBJ1-4
v_call: TRBV12-3/TRBV12-4
d_call: -
clone_size: -
cdr3_nt: TGTGCCAGCAGGACCCGGACGGGACGAGAAAAACTGTTTTTT
cdr3_aa: CASRTRTGREKLFF

j_call: TRBJ1-2
v_call: TRBV20-1
d_call: TRBD1
clone_size: few
cdr3_nt: TGCAGTGCTCCCGGACAGGAGGTGGATGGCTACACCTTC
cdr3_aa: CSAPGQEVDGYTF

j_call: TRBJ1-6
v_call: TRBV6-5
d_call: TRBD1
clone_size: few
cdr3_nt: TGTGCCAGCAGCCCTGCCCGGACAGGGAATTCACCCCTCCACTTT
cdr3_aa: CASSPARTGNSPLHF

j_call: TRBJ2-1
v_call: TRBV13
d_call: TRBD1
clone_size: -
cdr3_nt: TGTGCCAGCAACAGGGGGTCACCCCCTAATGAGCAGTTCTTC
cdr3_aa: CASNRGSPPNEQFF

j_call: TRBJ2-5
v_call: TRBV11-3
d_call: TRBD1
clone_size: -
cdr3_nt: TGTGCCAGCAGCTTCGGGACAGCGCAAGAGACCCAGTACTTC
cdr3_aa: CASSFGTAQETQYF

j_call: TRBJ1-2
v_call: TRBV29-1
d_call: -
clone_size: -
cdr3_nt: TGCAGCGTTGCGGGGGGCACCCACACTAACTATGGCTACACCTTC
cdr3_aa: CSVAGGTHTNYGYTF

j_call: TRBJ1-6
v_call: TRBV12-3/TRBV12-4
d_call: -
clone_size: few
cdr3_nt: TGTGCCAGCAGTTTAGGTTTATCACAGCGGAATTCACCCCTCCACTTT
cdr3_aa: CASSLGLSQRNSPLHF

j_call: TRBJ2-3
v_call: TRBV2
d_call: -
clone_size: many
cdr3_nt: TGTGCCAGCGGCGGAGGAGGGGCCCGTGGAGTCACAGATACGCAGTATTTT
cdr3_aa: CASGGGGARGVTDTQYF

j_call: TRBJ1-5
v_call: TRBV12-3/TRBV12-4
d_call: -
clone_size: -
cdr3_nt: TGTGCCAGCAGTTTACTGGGTACAGGGACCCCGAATCAGCCCCAGCATTTT
cdr3_aa: CASSLLGTGTPNQPQHF

j_call: TRBJ2-1
v_call: TRBV11-2
d_call: -
clone_size: many
cdr3_nt: TGTGCCAGCAGCTTGTGGGCTTACAATGAGCAGTTCTTC
cdr3_aa: CASSLWAYNEQFF

j_call: TRBJ1-1
v_call: TRBV29-1
d_call: -
clone_size: few
cdr3_nt: TGCAGCGTTGCCCCCGACAGTAATTTTGAAGCTTTCTTT
cdr3_aa: CSVAPDSNFEAFF

j_call: TRBJ2-3
v_call: TRBV4-1
d_call: TRBD2
clone_size: many
cdr3_nt: TGCGCCAGCAGCCTTACGAGCGGGGGGATTAGCACAGATACGCAGTATTTT
cdr3_aa: CASSLTSGGISTDTQYF

j_call: TRBJ1-1
v_call: TRBV5-1
d_call: -
clone_size: -
cdr3_nt: TGCGCCAGCAGCTCCGCCGCGGGCATGAACACTGAAGCTTTCTTT
cdr3_aa: CASSSAAGMNTEAFF